This entry lists 17 T cell receptor beta chains sequenced from one sample in a study of Graves' ophthalmopathy and Graves' hyperthyroidism (dated by TCRdb to the late 2010s). The listed sequencing device is Illumina HiSeq 2000. For repertoire sequencing, the TCR beta CDR3 regions were amplified from RNA transcripts. The first round was an RT-PCR using HTBI primers with the Qiagen OneStep RT-PCR kit, and this first round was followed by a second-round multiplex PCR, then size selection and purification. TCRdb handled the public reads itself, with Q25 trimming in fastp and clone calling in MiXCR, and kept productive beta chains. CDR3 protein duplicates are merged, each entry listing the most common genes and DNA. A total of 500,000 to 600,000 distinct CDR3 sequences appear in this sample, about 35% of them only once. The ten most abundant clones make up about 4% of the sample. Material for sequencing was peripheral blood or thyroid tissue (not recorded which). All receptors derive from an adult man with Graves' hyperthyroidism.

V gene TRBV2 combines with J gene TRBJ2-3; D remains ambiguous. Trimming took off 6 bases at V and 0 bases at J, with 10 bases between the two ends. The CDR3 runs 14 residues. The germline gives CDR1 SNHLY, CDR2 FYNNEI. CDR3 DNA sequence: TGTGCCAGCAGGCGAATCTATAGCACAGATACGCAGTATTTT. Residues: CASRRIYSTDTQYF.

This clonotype was seen more than once but under ten times. The gene calls are TRBV6-5 and TRBJ1-3; unclear D gene. This CDR3 region has 17 residues. Germline values: CDR1 MNHEY, CDR2 SVGAGI. Deletions cut 2 bases from V and 0 bases from J, with 14 bases between. The CDR3 loop reads CASSYLAEPSSGNTIYF. DNA for the CDR3: TGTGCCAGCAGTTACCTGGCAGAGCCGTCCTCTGGAAACACCATATATTTT.

The chain is built from TRBV10-3 and TRBJ2-7; 7 bases map to TRBD1. The J call may be in error: the DNA end matches TRBJ2-1 better. Germline V gene data show CDR1 as ENHRY and CDR2 as SYGVKD. This CDR3 spans 16 amino acids. The chain's CDR3 is CAISESWQGEYNEQFF. The CDR3 coding sequence is TGTGCCATCAGTGAGTCGTGGCAGGGGGAATACAATGAGCAGTTCTTC.

This clonotype came up a few times. CDR3 in amino acids: CSARAGLAGNEQFF. The CDR3 DNA follows: TGCAGTGCTAGAGCTGGACTAGCAGGTAATGAGCAGTTCTTC. The chain uses TRBV20-1 and TRBJ2-5; 8 bases align to TRBD2. The J call is in doubt because the DNA end fits TRBJ2-1 better. Germline V gives CDR1 DFQATT, CDR2 SNEGSKA (reference sequence). The CDR3 is 14 residues long.

At least ten counts were recorded for this clonotype. The gene calls are TRBV20-1 and TRBJ2-7, with 10 bases identical to TRBD2. The CDR3 contains 15 residues. Germline lookup yields CDR1 DFQATT and CDR2 SNEGSKA (reference sequence). Germline trimming cut 0 bases from V and 7 bases from J; bases unmatched to any gene: 9. The CDR3 reads CSARDTLAGVWEQYF. The CDR3 DNA reads TGCAGTGCTAGAGATACCCTAGCGGGAGTTTGGGAGCAGTACTTC.

This clonotype was seen many times. The chain links TRBV20-1 to TRBJ2-5; 7 bases align to TRBD2. Trimming took 7 bases from V and 7 from J; bases not matched to a gene: 15. This CDR3 spans 14 amino acids. Germline-derived CDR1 and CDR2 are DFQATT and SNEGSKA (reference sequence). The CDR3 DNA follows: TGCAGTGGATCCTTCGCGGGAGCCTTGTCGACCCAGTACTTC. Amino acids: CSGSFAGALSTQYF.

This clonotype was recorded many times. The chain links TRBV20-1 to TRBJ2-2; TRBD2 is a possible D gene (6 bases). CDR1 and CDR2 (germline): DFQATT, SNEGSKA (reference sequence). V was cut by 0 bases and J by 7 bases, with 15 bases left in between. The CDR3 contains 15 residues. The CDR3 here is CSARDRLGRFGELFF. CDR3 nucleotides: TGCAGTGCTAGAGATCGGCTAGGGAGGTTCGGGGAGCTGTTTTTT.

The chain joins TRBV6-5 to TRBJ2-7; TRBD1 agrees at 10 bases. The J call may be mistaken, given a closer DNA end match to TRBJ2-1. The CDR3 is made up of 14 amino acids. Germline CDR1 and CDR2: MNHEY and SVGAGI. The CDR3 here is CASSARQGAHEQFF. The CDR3 nucleotides read TGTGCCAGCAGTGCACGACAGGGGGCCCATGAGCAGTTCTTC.

This clonotype was seen repeatedly, ten times or more. This chain connects TRBV19 to TRBJ2-5; either TRBD1 or TRBD2 may fit D (5 bases each). The CDR3 extends over 13 amino acids. Trimming took off 6 bases at V and 1 base at J, with 9 bases between the two ends. Germline V gene data show CDR1 as LNHDA and CDR2 as SQIVND (reference sequence). Here the CDR3 DNA reads TGTGCCAGTAGCGCCGGGGCCCAAGAGACCCAGTACTTC. Its translation is CASSAGAQETQYF. Full variable domain (outside the CDR3, taken from reference TRBV19 and TRBJ2-5): DGGITQSPKYLFRKEGQNVTLSCEQNLNHDAMYWYRQDPGQGLRLIYYSQIVNDFQKGDIAEGYSVSREKKESFPLTVTSAQKNPTAFYLCASSAGAQETQYFGPGTRLLVL.

V and J are TRBV5-1 and TRBJ2-3; TRBD1 might be the D (6 bases). The V and J ends lost 0 bases and 0 bases respectively, with 11 bases between them. Germline lookup yields CDR1 SGHRS and CDR2 YFSETQ. This CDR3 spans 16 amino acids. The CDR3 DNA is TGCGCCAGCAGCTTGGACCCCACAGGGAGCACAGATACGCAGTATTTT. Amino acids: CASSLDPTGSTDTQYF.

About this clonotype: A read error is likely, as this CDR3 ends without the conserved phenylalanine or tryptophan. This sequence joins TRBV6-1 and TRBJ2-7, with 7 positions matching TRBD1. CDR1 is MNHNS and CDR2 is SASEGT in the germline V gene. J gave up 2 bases and V 11 bases, and 6 bases lay outside the gene matches. The CDR3 consists of 12 residues. The CDR3 DNA reads as TGTGCCGGGGACAGTAAGCCCTACGAGCAGTACTCC. Its protein is CAGDSKPYEQYS.

Details on this clonotype: A much larger clone differs by one base, so this may be a read error. Since the CDR3 does not end with the conserved phenylalanine or tryptophan, this likely comes from a read error. This chain connects TRBV29-1 to TRBJ1-2; perhaps TRBD1 as D (5 bases). Germline V gene lookup returns CDR1 SQVTM and CDR2 ANQGSEA. V shed 4 bases and J shed 8 bases, with 14 bases lying between them. The CDR3 contains 12 residues. The CDR3 bases are TGCAGCGTTGGGGGGGGGGAAGGGGGCTACACCCTC. This codes for CSVGGGEGGYTL.

This chain joins TRBV15 and TRBJ2-3; D is ambiguous. The V and J ends lost 1 base and 3 bases respectively, with 8 bases between them. CDR1 is LNHNV, CDR2 YYDKDF, per germline (reference sequence). The CDR3 consists of 14 residues. CDR3 DNA: TGTGCCACCAGCAGAGGCGAGTTAACAGATACGCAGTATTTT. Translated: CATSRGELTDTQYF.

In its sample, this clonotype was seen many times. V and J are TRBV2 and TRBJ2-5; TRBD1 agrees at 9 bases. The CDR3 totals 17 residues. V shed 5 bases and J 5 bases; nucleotides not matched to a gene: 15. Germline CDR1 is SNHLY and CDR2 is FYNNEI. The CDR3 region has the DNA TGTGCCAGCAGTTCGGCGGGGACAGGGATGAAACAGGAGACCCAGTACTTC. This encodes CASSSAGTGMKQETQYF.

The table lists this clonotype with many counts. The V and J genes are TRBV9 and TRBJ2-2; 10 nucleotides align to TRBD1. V was clipped by 0 bases and J by 8 bases; unmatched bases: 4. The CDR3 length is 15 residues. Germline V gene data show CDR1 as SGDLS and CDR2 as YYNGEE. CDR3 nucleotide sequence: TGTGCCAGCAGCGTAGGACAGGGGGCTACTGGGGAGCTGTTTTTT. Translating it yields CASSVGQGATGELFF.

Notes on this clonotype: Sequence at one end of the junction differs from germline and may be a read error. This rearrangement joins TRBV24-1 to TRBJ1-5, with no clear D. This CDR3 comprises 16 residues. CDR1 is KGHDR and CDR2 is SFDVKD in the germline V gene. For the CDR3, the DNA is TGTGCCAGCAGTGACCCCTTCTCCGGGAGCAATCAGCCCCAGCATTTT. Translation: CASSDPFSGSNQPQHF.

This clonotype showed up just a few times. V and J are TRBV18 and TRBJ2-6; possible D gene TRBD2, 5 bases. The germline CDR1 and CDR2 sequences are KGHSH and LQKENI. The ends were cut back, 6 bases at V and 0 bases at J, with 21 bases in the middle. The CDR3 is 19 residues long. In DNA, the CDR3 is TGTGCCAGCTCTCTGACTGGAGGCAGCATGAGCTCTGGGGCCAACGTCCTGACTTTC. Amino acid sequence: CASSLTGGSMSSGANVLTF.